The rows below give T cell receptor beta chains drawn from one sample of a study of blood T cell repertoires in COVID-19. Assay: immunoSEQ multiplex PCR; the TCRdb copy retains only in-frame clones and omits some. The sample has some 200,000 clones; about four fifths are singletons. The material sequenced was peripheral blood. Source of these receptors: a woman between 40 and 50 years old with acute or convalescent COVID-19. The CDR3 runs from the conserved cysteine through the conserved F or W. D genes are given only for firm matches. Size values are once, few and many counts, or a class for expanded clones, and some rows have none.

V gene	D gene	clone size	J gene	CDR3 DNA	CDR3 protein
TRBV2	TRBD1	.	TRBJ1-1	TGTGCTCAGACAGGGGGTACTTGGAACACTGAAGCTTTCTTT	CAQTGGTWNTEAFF
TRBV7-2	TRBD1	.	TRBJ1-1	TGTGCCAGCAGCTTAGGTGGACAGGGAAGGAACACTGAAGCTTTCTTT	CASSLGGQGRNTEAFF
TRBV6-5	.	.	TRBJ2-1	TGTGCCAGCAGAGCAGGTTATGAGCAGTTCTTC	CASRAGYEQFF
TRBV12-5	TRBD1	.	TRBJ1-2	TGTGCTAGTGGTTCCCGGGACAGGGGAATATCTAACTATGGCTACACCTTC	CASGSRDRGISNYGYTF
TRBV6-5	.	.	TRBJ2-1	TGTGCCAGCAGTTACGGGTCCAGGTCCAATGAGCAGTTCTTC	CASSYGSRSNEQFF
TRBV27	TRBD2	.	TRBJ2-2	TGTGCCAGCAGTCCCCTTTGGGCGGGAGTGAATACCGGGGAGCTGTTTTTT	CASSPLWAGVNTGELFF
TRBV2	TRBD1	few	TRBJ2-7	TGTGCCAGCAGTGAACTGGGACAGGGATACGAGCAGTACTTC	CASSELGQGYEQYF
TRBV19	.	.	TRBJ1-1	TGTGCCAGTAGCCTAGATATCGGGGGCACTGAAGCTTTCTTT	CASSLDIGGTEAFF
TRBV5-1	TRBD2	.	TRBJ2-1	TGCGCCAGCAGCTTGCTAGGACTAGCGGGGGACAATGAGCAGTTCTTC	CASSLLGLAGDNEQFF
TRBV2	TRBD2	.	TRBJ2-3	TGTGCCAGCCTGGGACTAGCGGGAACAGATACGCAGTATTTT	CASLGLAGTDTQYF
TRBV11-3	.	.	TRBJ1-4	TGTGCCAGCAGCTTAGTCGGGGGAAAACTGTTTTTT	CASSLVGGKLFF
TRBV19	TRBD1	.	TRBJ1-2	TGTGCCAGTAGCCCGGGACAGGGCGGCTATGGCTACACCTTC	CASSPGQGGYGYTF
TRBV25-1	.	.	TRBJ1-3	TGTGCCAGCCGAGAGCCCGGAAACACCATATATTTT	CASREPGNTIYF
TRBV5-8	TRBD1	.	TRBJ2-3	TGTGCCAGCAGCTCTAGGACAGGGGGCATAGATACGCAGTATTTT	CASSSRTGGIDTQYF
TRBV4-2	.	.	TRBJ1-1	TGTGCCAGCAGCCAAGATTGGACAGTGAACACTGAAGCTTTCTTT	CASSQDWTVNTEAFF
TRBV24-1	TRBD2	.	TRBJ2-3	TGTGCCACCAGTGATTTTGCGGGAGGAAGCACAGATACGCAGTATTTT	CATSDFAGGSTDTQYF
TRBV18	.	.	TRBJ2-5	TGTGCCAGCTCAGAATCGGGCAGGGGAGAGACCCAGTACTTC	CASSESGRGETQYF
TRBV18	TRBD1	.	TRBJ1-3	TGTGCCAGCTCACCGACAGGGTTCTCTGGAAACACCATATATTTT	CASSPTGFSGNTIYF
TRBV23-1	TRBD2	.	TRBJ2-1	TGCGCCAGCAACCCTGTTAGCGGGAGATGGCCAGGGAATGAGCAGTTCTTC	CASNPVSGRWPGNEQFF
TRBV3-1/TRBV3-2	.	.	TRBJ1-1	TGTGCCAGCAGCCAAGATCTTGTCTCTGAAGCTTTCTTT	CASSQDLVSEAFF
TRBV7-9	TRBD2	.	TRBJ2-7	TGTGCCAGCAGTACTAGCGGGGGGGCCTACGAGCAGTACTTC	CASSTSGGAYEQYF
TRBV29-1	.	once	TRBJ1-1	TGCAGCGTAAGGGGCACTGAAGCTTTCTTT	CSVRGTEAFF
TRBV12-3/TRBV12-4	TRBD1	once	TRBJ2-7	TGTGCCAGCACCCGGACAGGGTTCTGGGAGCAGTACTTC	CASTRTGFWEQYF
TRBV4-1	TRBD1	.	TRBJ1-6	TGCGCCAGCAGCCAAGAGCTTGAGAGGGGGCAGAATTCACCCCTCCACTTT	CASSQELERGQNSPLHF
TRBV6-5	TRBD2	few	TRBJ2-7	TGTGCCAGCAGTTACGGGCTAGCGGGGGAGGTCGGGGAGCAGTACTTC	CASSYGLAGEVGEQYF
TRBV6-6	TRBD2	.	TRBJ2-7	TGTGCCAGCCTCGCGGGAGTTTTTTCTTACGAGCAGTACTTC	CASLAGVFSYEQYF
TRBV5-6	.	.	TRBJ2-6	TGTGCCAGCAGCTTGAACGATGCGGGGGCCAACGTCCTGACTTTC	CASSLNDAGANVLTF
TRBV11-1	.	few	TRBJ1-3	TGTGCCAGCAGCTCCTCAGGATTCGAATCTGGAAACACCATATATTTT	CASSSSGFESGNTIYF
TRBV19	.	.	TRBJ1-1	TGTGCCAGTAGTTGGGACAAAACCGTGAACACTGAAGCTTTCTTT	CASSWDKTVNTEAFF
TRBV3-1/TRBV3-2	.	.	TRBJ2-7	TGTGCCAGCAGCCAAGGTTGGGGGCCCTACGAGCAGTACTTC	CASSQGWGPYEQYF
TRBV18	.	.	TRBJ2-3	TGTGCCAGCTCACACTCAGATACGCAGTATTTT	CASSHSDTQYF
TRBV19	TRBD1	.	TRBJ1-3	TGTGCCACCGGGACAGGAAAAAAAGCTGGAAACACCATATATTTT	CATGTGKKAGNTIYF
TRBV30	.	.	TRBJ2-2	TGTGCCTGGAGCCGTCGGTCCGGGGAGCTGTTTTTT	CAWSRRSGELFF
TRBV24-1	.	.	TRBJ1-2	TGTGCCACCAGCTCCCTTGAGGGGGGGTACTATGGCTACACCTTC	CATSSLEGGYYGYTF
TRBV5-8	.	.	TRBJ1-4	TGTGCCAGCAGCTTGGCACGAGGGGAAAAACTGTTTTTT	CASSLARGEKLFF
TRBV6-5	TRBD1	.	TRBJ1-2	TGTGCCAGCAGTCACACCATTCGGGACAGCTATGGCTACACCTTC	CASSHTIRDSYGYTF
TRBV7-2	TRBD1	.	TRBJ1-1	TGTGCCAGCAGCTACCGGGACAGGGGCAACACTGAAGCTTTCTTT	CASSYRDRGNTEAFF
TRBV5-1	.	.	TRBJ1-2	TGCGCCAGCAGCTTGGAGGGGGAGGGCTACACCTTC	CASSLEGEGYTF
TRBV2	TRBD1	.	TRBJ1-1	TGTGCCAGCAGTGAAGAGGACAGGGTTGGGAACACTGAAGCTTTCTTT	CASSEEDRVGNTEAFF
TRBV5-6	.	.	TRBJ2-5	TGTGCCAGCAGCTTGGGACAGGCGAAGACCCAGTACTTC	CASSLGQAKTQYF
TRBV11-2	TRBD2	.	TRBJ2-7	TGTGCCAGCAGCTCTATTAGCGGGAGAGTTTCCTACGAGCAGTACTTC	CASSSISGRVSYEQYF
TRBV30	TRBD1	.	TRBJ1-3	TGTGCCTGGATTCCGGGACAGGACGCAAGAAACACCATATATTTT	CAWIPGQDARNTIYF
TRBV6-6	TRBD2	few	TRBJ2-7	TGTGCCAGCAGTCGGACTAGCGGGAGTCATCCCTACGAGCAGTACTTC	CASSRTSGSHPYEQYF
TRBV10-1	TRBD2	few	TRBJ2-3	TGCGCCAGCAGTGGACTAGCGGGGAGGTTCGATACGCAGTATTTT	CASSGLAGRFDTQYF